Listed below are T cell receptor beta chains from one sample, sequenced in a study of metastatic and nonmetastatic thyroid tumors. MiXCR was used by TCRdb to re-call the PCR reads. The sample consists of tens of thousands of clones, around 15% of them appearing once. Sequencing was performed on blood. The receptors originated from a female donor with papillary thyroid cancer or a benign thyroid nodule (not recorded which). Some clones in this sample may be carry-over from other donors' samples. CDR3s include the opening cysteine and the closing phenylalanine or tryptophan.

CDR3 protein	V gene	J gene
CASSLTGIAGGEQYF	TRBV7-9	TRBJ2-7
CASQANSYNSPLHF	TRBV12-3/TRBV12-4	TRBJ1-6
CASSQEQDTQYF	TRBV4-1	TRBJ2-3
CASSPPIDTGELFF	TRBV18	TRBJ2-2
CASSLKGDYEQYF	TRBV5-1	TRBJ2-7
CASSYNSATNEKLFF	TRBV3-1	TRBJ1-4
CASSLSPPNTEAFF	TRBV5-1	TRBJ1-1
CASSPEKNSPLHF	TRBV18	TRBJ1-6
CASSLTFAGELFF	TRBV27	TRBJ2-2
CASSQRESNTGELFF	TRBV3-1	TRBJ2-2
CASSLRQGSIGAFF	TRBV7-2	TRBJ1-1
CSASGTSGIERYYEQYF	TRBV20-1	TRBJ2-7
CASSLSGPNEQFF	TRBV27	TRBJ2-1
CAWSVGASGSTDTQYF	TRBV30	TRBJ2-3
CATSDPLTYEQYF	TRBV24-1	TRBJ2-7
CASSQERAGGEKLFF	TRBV4-2	TRBJ1-4
CASSLSSINEQYF	TRBV28	TRBJ2-7
CSARVLAGGDSGELFF	TRBV20-1	TRBJ2-2
CASGDSGSNRNTGELFF	TRBV10-1	TRBJ2-2
CASSQGLLNYGYTF	TRBV4-1	TRBJ1-2
CASSSRRGQGKDTNTGELFF	TRBV7-1	TRBJ2-2
CATATGSETQYF	TRBV19	TRBJ2-5
CATAPGGGNSPLHF	TRBV15	TRBJ1-6
CASSYSPENYGYTF	TRBV6-5	TRBJ1-2
CASSQGRGGDTQYF	TRBV4-1	TRBJ2-3
CASSEPSGRAQNIQYF	TRBV6-1	TRBJ2-4
CSVLDGAKTQYF	TRBV29-1	TRBJ2-5
CASSYSQDTIYF	TRBV3-1	TRBJ1-3
CASSFRKGQESSGNTIYF	TRBV11-1	TRBJ1-3
CASSPPGTGVLYEQYF	TRBV18	TRBJ2-7
CASSRTSGSEGETQYF	TRBV6-1	TRBJ2-5